This T cell receptor beta chain came from a study of spatial heterogeneity in lung cancer. Study summary: The mean occurrence of each unique TCR and UMI combination in raw reads exceeded 9.5.

Time point denoted: sample taken at primary tumor resection. Researchers sequenced whole RNA taken from tumor, nontumor lung or frozen PBMC without sorting. Sample share makes this clonotype medium-sized. The antigen is not known. Between the trimmed V and J ends, which lost 6 bases and 4 bases, there was a span of 7 bases. This CDR3 spans 12 amino acids. Whole-study findings and limits: Tumors with more nonsynonymous mutations had more expanded intratumoral alpha and beta TCRs.

The presence of a unique molecular identifier marked each TCR cDNA molecule. TCRdb called the 5' RACE reads again in MiXCR, with one record for every CDR3 protein. The sample lists 15,000 to 20,000 distinct CDR3 sequences, about 6.5% seen once, with under 4.5% in the top ten. The source of this sequence is a female donor with early-stage non-small cell lung cancer. The source was lung tumor tissue, collected at surgery. The genes are TRBV12-3 or TRBV12-4 and TRBJ1-3; D is ambiguous. For the CDR3, the DNA is TGTGCCAGCAGCAGACGGGGAAACACCATATATTTT. Encoded protein: CASSRRGNTIYF.